A selection of T cell receptor beta chains follows, all from one sample in a study of CD8+ T cells in alopecia areata. Generated by immunoSEQ multiplex PCR, the TCRdb table keeps only in-frame clones and is missing some. This sample yields 140,000 to 150,000 clones, of which more than 40% are seen a single time; about 6.3% belongs to the top ten. Input material: CD4+ T cells sorted from blood. The receptor source for this set is a human donor with alopecia areata. CDR3s include the opening cysteine and the closing phenylalanine or tryptophan. Fields, in order: J gene, clone size, CDR3 length, V gene, D gene, CDR3 DNA, CDR3 protein. The D gene is left open where the match is weak. Some rows mark clone size as missing; the rest say once, few, many or name a class of expanded clone.

>TRBJ2-1|.|16|TRBV4-2|.
TGTGCCAGCAGCCAAGATCGGTCTAGCTTGGGGCATGAGCAGTTCTTC
CASSQDRSSLGHEQFF
>TRBJ1-1|.|12|TRBV28|.
TGTGCCAGCAGTGTAAGGAACACTGAAGCTTTCTTT
CASSVRNTEAFF
>TRBJ2-1|few|11|TRBV28|.
TGTGCCAGCAGTACTTACAATGAGCAGTTCTTC
CASSTYNEQFF
>TRBJ2-6|few|15|TRBV2|.
TGTGCCAGCATTCGGGGGAGCTCTGGGGCCAACGTCCTGACTTTC
CASIRGSSGANVLTF
>TRBJ2-1|.|17|TRBV29-1|.
TGCAGCGTTGAACTTCAGGGAGCGTTCAGAGATTACAATGAGCAGTTCTTC
CSVELQGAFRDYNEQFF
>TRBJ2-5|few|12|TRBV29-1|.
TGCAGCGTAATCCCGGGTGGGGAGACCCAGTACTTC
CSVIPGGETQYF
>TRBJ1-4|few|14|TRBV29-1|.
TGCAGCGTTGGCGGGGGAGCAACTAATGAAAAACTGTTTTTT
CSVGGGATNEKLFF
>TRBJ2-5|once|14|TRBV2|.
TGTGCCAGCACGCGGCGGGGCGGAAAAGAGACCCAGTACTTC
CASTRRGGKETQYF
>TRBJ2-5|few|15|TRBV7-9|.
TGTGCCAGCAGCTTACCTCAAGCGGGCTCCGAGACCCAGTACTTC
CASSLPQAGSETQYF
>TRBJ1-1|.|12|TRBV5-1|.
TGCGCCAGCAGCTTGCAGGGAACTGAAGCTTTCTTT
CASSLQGTEAFF
>TRBJ1-1|.|14|TRBV29-1|.
TGCAGCGTTACTTTCAGGGCCACCAACACTGAAGCTTTCTTT
CSVTFRATNTEAFF
>TRBJ2-1|few|16|TRBV4-1|.
TGCGCCAGCAGCCAAGACGTAACGGGAGTCTACAATGAGCAGTTCTTC
CASSQDVTGVYNEQFF
>TRBJ1-5|.|16|TRBV27|TRBD1
TGTGCCAGCACCCCTTATTGGGACAGGGAACATCAGCCCCAGCATTTT
CASTPYWDREHQPQHF
>TRBJ1-2|.|13|TRBV6-5|.
TGTGCCAGCAGCGCGACAGAACTCTATGGCTACACCTTC
CASSATELYGYTF
>TRBJ2-7|.|16|TRBV4-1|.
TGCGCCAGCAGCCAAGATCCGGCTAGTGGGTCCTTCGAGCAGTACTTC
CASSQDPASGSFEQYF
>TRBJ2-7|.|13|TRBV29-1|.
TGCAGCGTAAGAAGGGACACCTACTACGAGCAGTACTTC
CSVRRDTYYEQYF
>TRBJ2-2|few|12|TRBV30|.
TGTGCCTGGACCAGGGAAACCGGGGAGCTGTTTTTT
CAWTRETGELFF
>TRBJ2-5|few|16|TRBV29-1|TRBD2
TGCAGCGTGCCCGGGACTAGCGGGACAAGGATGGAGACCCAGTACTTC
CSVPGTSGTRMETQYF
>TRBJ2-6|.|14|TRBV29-1|.
TGCAGTTGTGTGGGGGGCGATGGGGCCAACGTCCTGACTTTC
CSCVGGDGANVLTF
>TRBJ2-1|few|14|TRBV28|TRBD2
TGTGCCAGCAGTCCCCTAGCGGGTAGTCTTGAGCAGTTCTTC
CASSPLAGSLEQFF
>TRBJ1-1|.|14|TRBV6-6|.
TGTGCCAGCAGTTACGCAGGGTGGAACACTGAAGCTTTCTTT
CASSYAGWNTEAFF
>TRBJ1-1|.|11|TRBV20-1|.
TGCAGTGCTAGTGGCAACACTGAAGCTTTCTTT
CSASGNTEAFF
>TRBJ2-7|few|11|TRBV11-2|.
TGTGCCAGCAGCTCCCCAGGAGAGCAGTACTTC
CASSSPGEQYF
>TRBJ2-1|.|15|TRBV30|TRBD2
TGTGCCTGGAGTGTACTAGCGGGAGGGCCGGGTGAGCAGTTCTTC
CAWSVLAGGPGEQFF
>TRBJ2-7|.|14|TRBV7-9|TRBD1
TGTGCCAGCAGCTTAACGGGACAGACCTACGAGCAGTACTTC
CASSLTGQTYEQYF
>TRBJ1-5|few|11|TRBV29-1|.
TGCAGCGTAATAACCGGGCGGCTGCAGCATTTT
CSVITGRLQHF